This paragraph reports one T cell receptor beta chain. Its target is not known. V dropped 3 bases and J dropped 7 bases, with 16 bases sitting between them. Germline V gene sequence: CDR1 MNHEY, CDR2 SMNVEV (reference sequence). This CDR3 has 14 amino acids. This sample is drawn from a study of cytomegalovirus exposure and HLA in healthy donors. Whole-study context: The same platform was used for the 130 or so validation repertoires as for the roughly 730 first-cohort repertoires, as reported in a later analysis. Broader study findings: Clusters of TCRs from the first cohort tended to co-occur in the roughly 120 validation repertoires (as a later analysis found).

The repertoire was sequenced with immunoSEQ multiplex PCR; TCRdb's copy has only in-frame clones and lacks some. The sample shows around 300,000 clones, roughly 87% of them seen only once. The material sequenced was PBMCs. V gene TRBV27 combines with J gene TRBJ2-7; TRBD2 is a possible D gene (5 bases). The origin of this receptor is a woman aged 30 to 39 in good health and CMV-seropositive. CDR3 protein: CASSFSGLSREQYF. In nucleotides, the CDR3 is TGTGCCAGCAGTTTTAGTGGACTCTCGAGGGAGCAGTACTTC.